The entry below describes one T cell receptor beta chain. The CDR3 has 11 residues. Trimming removed 9 bases at V and 6 bases at J, with 10 bases between. The sample originates from a study of blood T cell repertoires in COVID-19. The overall study: PBMCs, B-cell-depleted T cells, or T cells provided the cDNA or gDNA that made up the material.

The protocol was immunoSEQ multiplex PCR, while the TCRdb copy is restricted to in-frame clones and leaves out a portion. The sample includes a few hundred thousand clones, more than 75% of them seen just once. Sequences were obtained from peripheral blood. This chain uses TRBV23-1 with TRBJ2-3; perhaps TRBD2 as D (6 bases). TRBV23-1 is marked as an open reading frame, function uncertain. The receptor was derived from a man aged 35-49 years who had recovered from COVID-19. This CDR3 reads CARRTSDTQYF. CDR3 nucleotide sequence: TGCGCCAGGCGCACTAGCGATACGCAGTATTTT.